The sequence of this T cell receptor (beta chain) was determined in a study of beta chain features in type 1 diabetes. About the study: Similarity in age, gender and cell yields was seen between patients and healthy donors.

There are 15 residues in the CDR3. V gave up 4 bases and J gave up 5 bases; unmatched junction bases: 13. In germline, CDR1 is SQVTM, CDR2 ANQGSEA. This clone was picked up a small number of times. Expressed TCRB transcripts were sequenced after all isolated RNA was converted to cDNA. The data were produced by immunoSEQ multiplex PCR, yet TCRdb's version contains in-frame clones alone and is incomplete. The top ten clones hold nearly 0.65% of a sample with about 150,000 clones, approximately 8.1% of them seen once. Sequenced input: central memory CD4+ T cells from blood. This TCR was recovered from a man aged 18 to 35 in good health. The V and J genes are TRBV29-1 and TRBJ1-2; 7 positions match TRBD1. The CDR3 DNA reads as TGCAGCGTTGCTTCCCAGGGCAGGGGGGCATATGGCTACACCTTC. Translating it yields CSVASQGRGAYGYTF.